Each of the 10 T cell receptor beta chains below was sequenced from the same sample in a study of technical replicates of blood from four donors. Only in-frame clones appear in the TCRdb table, and some are missing; sequencing was by immunoSEQ multiplex PCR. Among approximately 73,000 clones listed, 90% to 95% were seen once. Sequenced material: T cells isolated from PBMCs. The receptors derive from a human donor in good health.

The V gene is TRBV6-6, the J gene TRBJ2-2, with 8 bases matching TRBD1. CDR1 and CDR2 (germline): MNHNY, SVGAGI (reference sequence). V dropped 6 bases and J dropped 3; count of bases not matched to a gene: 3. This CDR3 is built from 14 residues. The DNA of the CDR3 is TGTGCCAGCAGCTGGACAGGGTACACCGGGGAGCTGTTTTTT. Its protein is CASSWTGYTGELFF.

The chain combines TRBV4-1 with TRBJ1-1; D may be TRBD1 (5 bases). The germline CDR1 and CDR2 sequences are MGHRA and YSYEKL. Trimming shortened V by 1 base and J by 3 bases, and 12 bases separated the two germline ends. CDR3 size: 15 residues. In nucleotides, the CDR3 is TGCGCCAGCAGCCAAGGATTGGTGGGGCACACTGAAGCTTTCTTT. Translating gives CASSQGLVGHTEAFF.

The chain uses TRBV9 and TRBJ2-7; 8 bases are a match to TRBD2. After removal of 4 bases from V and 4 bases from J, the junction contained 10 bases not matched to a gene. There are 15 residues in the CDR3. CDR1 and CDR2 from the germline V gene are SGDLS and YYNGEE. CDR3 DNA sequence: TGTGCCAGCAGCACCGGACTAGCAGCTAAGTACGAGCAGTACTTC. Amino acids: CASSTGLAAKYEQYF.

This chain joins TRBV4-2 and TRBJ1-4; TRBD1 agrees at 7 bases. In germline, CDR1 is LGHNA, CDR2 YNFKEQ. J lost 5 bases, V lost 5 bases, and 5 bases had no gene match. There are 14 residues in the CDR3. In nucleotides, the CDR3 is TGTGCCAGCAGCTTGGGACAGATCAATGAAAAACTGTTTTTT. This sequence encodes CASSLGQINEKLFF.

This clone was picked up one time. V usage is TRBV11-2 and J usage is TRBJ2-7, with 8 bases matching TRBD1. Losses at the gene ends were 5 bases for V and 5 bases for J; bases not matched to a gene: 5. Germline loops: CDR1 SGHAT, CDR2 FQNNGV. The CDR3 totals 13 residues. The CDR3 loop is CASSTGTGDEQYF. DNA of the CDR3: TGTGCCAGCAGCACCGGGACAGGCGACGAGCAGTACTTC.

J is TRBJ2-1 and V is TRBV7-6, with 8 bases aligning to TRBD2. Trimming removed 1 base from V and 4 bases from J; junction bases left unmatched: 6. The CDR3 totals 16 residues. In germline, CDR1 is SGHVS, CDR2 FNYEAQ. The CDR3 DNA reads TGTGCCAGCAGCTTAGATGTGGTAGCGGGGTACAATGAGCAGTTCTTC. Amino acids: CASSLDVVAGYNEQFF.

This rearrangement joins TRBV19 to TRBJ2-2, with D unresolved. Germline assignment: CDR1 LNHDA and CDR2 SQIVND (reference sequence). V was pared by 3 bases and J by 6 bases, with 11 bases between. The CDR3 runs 14 residues. The CDR3 reads CASSISPVPGELFF. The DNA of the CDR3 is TGTGCCAGTAGTATTTCCCCCGTCCCCGGGGAGCTGTTTTTT.

The chain is built from TRBV6-5 and TRBJ2-5, with 12 bases lining up with TRBD1. The CDR3 runs 16 residues. Trimming cost V 4 bases and J 5 bases; bases outside gene matches: 8. The germline CDR1 and CDR2 sequences are MNHEY and SVGAGI. The CDR3 loop reads CASSSGQGALGETQYF. In DNA, the CDR3 is TGTGCCAGCAGTTCGGGACAGGGGGCTTTGGGGGAGACCCAGTACTTC.

The genes are TRBV10-3 and TRBJ1-2, with TRBD1 identical over 9 bases. This CDR3 region has 16 residues. The germline CDR1 and CDR2 sequences are ENHRY and SYGVKD. The J segment lost 1 base and the V segment lost 2 bases, leaving 5 bases of the junction unmatched. The CDR3 sequence is CAISEIGQGNNYGYTF. As DNA, the CDR3 is TGTGCCATCAGTGAGATAGGACAGGGGAATAACTATGGCTACACCTTC.

This chain links TRBV14 with TRBJ1-1; D ambiguous. The V gene lost 2 bases and the J gene lost 11 bases, with 9 bases spanning the gap. Germline V gene sequence: CDR1 SGHDN, CDR2 FVKESK. CDR3 length: 11 residues. CDR3 bases: TGTGCCAGCAGCCAAATCCAGTCGGCTTTCTTT. It encodes CASSQIQSAFF.